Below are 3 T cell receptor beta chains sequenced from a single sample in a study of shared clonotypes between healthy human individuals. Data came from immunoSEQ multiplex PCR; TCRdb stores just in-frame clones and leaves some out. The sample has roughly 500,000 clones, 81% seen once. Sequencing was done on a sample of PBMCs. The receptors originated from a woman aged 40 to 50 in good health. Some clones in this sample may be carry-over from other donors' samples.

The chain's CDR3 is CASSLSRDTRTQYF. The CDR3 DNA follows: TGTGCCAGCAGTTTATCCCGGGACACAAGGACCCAGTACTTC. This chain links TRBV27 with TRBJ2-5; possible D gene TRBD1, 6 bases. Germline assignment: CDR1 MNHEY and CDR2 SMNVEV (reference sequence). Trimming removed 0 bases at V and 7 bases at J, with 12 bases between. CDR3 length: 14 residues.

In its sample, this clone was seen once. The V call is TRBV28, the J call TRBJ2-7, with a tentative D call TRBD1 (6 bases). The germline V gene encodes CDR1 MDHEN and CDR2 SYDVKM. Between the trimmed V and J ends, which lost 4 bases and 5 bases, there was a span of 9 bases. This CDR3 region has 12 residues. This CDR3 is CASSSDSHEQYF. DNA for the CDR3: TGTGCCAGCAGTTCGGACAGTCACGAGCAGTACTTC.

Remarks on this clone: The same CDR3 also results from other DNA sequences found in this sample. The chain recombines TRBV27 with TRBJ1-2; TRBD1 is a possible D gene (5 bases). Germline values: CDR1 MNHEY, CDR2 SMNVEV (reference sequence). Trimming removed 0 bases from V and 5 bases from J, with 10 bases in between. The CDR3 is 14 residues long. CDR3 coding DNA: TGTGCCAGCAGTTTATCTGGGGGAGGATATGGCTACACCTTC. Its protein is CASSLSGGGYGYTF.